This T cell receptor beta chain was sequenced in a study of cytomegalovirus exposure and HLA in healthy donors. Turning to the study itself: Falling in the Caucasian-associated ancestry cluster were 80% to 85% of approximately 410 genotyped donors. The study's findings and limits: Later analysis suggested most CMV-associated TCR beta chains were HLA-restricted. Relative to equally common others, HLA-associated TCR beta chains showed greater clonal expansion in a later analysis.

PCR used 60 Vbeta primers and 13 Jbeta primers. Profiling relied on immunoSEQ multiplex PCR, and the TCRdb table lists in-frame clones only, not all of them. The sample records roughly 120,000 clones, approximately 80% being singletons. Germline CDR1 and CDR2: SGHNT and YYREEE (reference sequence). Trimming took 0 bases from V and 3 from J; bases not matched to a gene: 9. This CDR3 spans 17 amino acids. Worth noting for this clone: Its cognate antigen is unknown.

The chain carries TRBV5-4 and TRBJ1-3; 7 nucleotides align to TRBD1. The clonotype comes from a man younger than 40 in good health and CMV-seropositive. Sequences were obtained from PBMCs. Written as DNA, the CDR3 is TGTGCCAGCAGCTTGGACGCAGGGACAGATCTTGGAAACACCATATATTTT. Amino acids: CASSLDAGTDLGNTIYF.